The 26 T cell receptor beta chains in this list originate from one sample, sequenced in a study of blood T cell repertoires in COVID-19. Produced via immunoSEQ multiplex PCR; TCRdb's table is partial and in-frame only. This sample has some 110,000 clones, with around 84% found just once. The specimen sequenced was peripheral blood. These receptors were collected from a man in his sixties with acute or convalescent COVID-19.

The rearrangement links TRBV27 to TRBJ2-6, with TRBD1 matching 7 bases. With V trimmed by 6 bases and J by 2 bases, 7 bases remained unmatched. The germline V gene encodes CDR1 MNHEY and CDR2 SMNVEV (reference sequence). The length of the CDR3 is 16 residues. CDR3 region: CASRTGHLPGANVLTF. The CDR3 DNA follows: TGTGCCAGCAGGACAGGGCATCTCCCTGGGGCCAACGTCCTGACTTTC.

The chain carries TRBV20-1 and TRBJ2-5; D is possibly TRBD2 (5 bases). Trimming stripped 7 bases from V and 5 bases from J, with 11 bases between. The germline gives CDR1 DFQATT, CDR2 SNEGSKA (reference sequence). The CDR3 totals 11 residues. Here the CDR3 reads CSGLKGETQYF. DNA for the CDR3: TGCAGTGGACTAAAAGGGGAGACCCAGTACTTC.

The chain couples TRBV5-1 to TRBJ2-1; D is unresolved. Trimming removed 2 bases from V and 3 bases from J, with 9 bases in between. The CDR3 is 14 residues long. Germline V gene data show CDR1 as SGHRS and CDR2 as YFSETQ. CDR3: CASSFQVNYNEQFF. Written as DNA, the CDR3 is TGCGCCAGCAGCTTTCAGGTAAACTACAATGAGCAGTTCTTC.

This sequence joins TRBV4-3 and TRBJ1-1, with TRBD1 matching 7 bases. Trimming at V came to 4 bases and at J to 6 bases, leaving 17 bases not matched to a gene. This CDR3 comprises 17 residues. Germline V lookup: CDR1 LGHNA, CDR2 YSLEER. Here the CDR3 DNA reads TGCGCCAGCAGCCTATCTGCGGACAGGCAGTATTTTCCTGAAGCTTTCTTT. Residues: CASSLSADRQYFPEAFF.

The genes are TRBV12-3 or TRBV12-4 and TRBJ2-1, with D perhaps matching TRBD1 (6 bases). CDR3 size: 11 residues. Trimming removed 5 bases from V and 9 bases from J, with 8 bases in between. The CDR3: CASSRTVEQFF. In DNA form, the CDR3 reads TGTGCCAGCAGTCGGACAGTTGAGCAGTTCTTC.

V is TRBV5-4 and J is TRBJ2-7; D is undetermined. This CDR3 spans 14 amino acids. V lost 1 base, J lost 2 bases, and 10 bases lay in between. CDR1 SGHNT and CDR2 YYREEE come from the germline V gene (reference sequence). The CDR3 loop is CASSLLGPPYEQYF. The DNA for the CDR3 is TGTGCCAGCAGCTTGTTGGGCCCCCCCTACGAGCAGTACTTC.

This chain joins TRBV27 and TRBJ2-1, with TRBD2 matching 10 bases. V was clipped by 4 bases and J by 4 bases; unmatched bases: 7. This CDR3 contains 16 residues. Per germline, CDR1 MNHEY and CDR2 SMNVEV (reference sequence). CDR3 sequence reads: CASSSPGLAAYNEQFF. As DNA, the CDR3 is TGTGCCAGCAGTTCACCCGGACTAGCGGCTTACAATGAGCAGTTCTTC.

The chain uses TRBV15 and TRBJ2-1; 7 bases are a match to TRBD2. Germline V gene data show CDR1 as LNHNV and CDR2 as YYDKDF (reference sequence). J lost 2 bases, V lost 1 base, and 5 bases had no gene match. This CDR3 is built from 16 residues. The CDR3 DNA reads TGTGCCACCAGCAGAGTGGCGGGAGCGGCCTACAATGAGCAGTTCTTC. Encoded protein: CATSRVAGAAYNEQFF. The whole variable domain, remainder taken from reference TRBV15 and TRBJ2-1, is DAMVIQNPRYQVTQFGKPVTLSCSQTLNHNVMYWYQQKSSQAPKLLFHYYDKDFNNEADTPDNFQSRRPNTSFCFLDIRSPGLGDTAMYLCATSRVAGAAYNEQFFGPGTRLTVL.

The chain is built from TRBV7-9 and TRBJ2-1; 8 nucleotides align to TRBD2. The V gene end was trimmed by 5 bases and the J gene end by 1 base; junction bases not matched to a gene: 7. This CDR3 has 16 amino acids. Germline V lookup: CDR1 SEHNR, CDR2 FQNEAQ (reference sequence). CDR3 DNA sequence: TGTGCCAGCAGCCTATTAGCGGGAAAATCCTACAATGAGCAGTTCTTC. Amino acid sequence: CASSLLAGKSYNEQFF.

The V and J genes are TRBV11-2 and TRBJ2-5, with D perhaps matching TRBD2 (6 bases). Germline V gene sequence: CDR1 SGHAT, CDR2 FQNNGV. This CDR3 spans 14 amino acids. Trimming pared 5 bases from V and 5 bases from J, leaving 15 bases between. The CDR3 loop reads CASSPAGYSETQYF. In DNA, the CDR3 is TGTGCCAGCAGCCCCGCGGGGTATAGCGAGACCCAGTACTTC.

On this clone itself: Compared with germline, one end of the junction differs, possibly owing to a read error. The genes are TRBV7-7 and TRBJ2-5; D not resolved. This CDR3 spans 13 amino acids. The V gene's germline CDR1 is SSHAT and CDR2 FNYEAQ (reference sequence). CDR3 loop: CASSVLSQETQYF. The CDR3 DNA follows: TGTGCTAGCAGCGTCTTATCCCAAGAGACCCAGTACTTC.

This sequence joins TRBV11-2 and TRBJ2-4, with 8 nucleotides matching TRBD1. Losses at the gene ends were 2 bases for V and 1 base for J; bases not matched to a gene: 10. The CDR3 covers 18 residues. CDR1 and CDR2 from the germline V gene are SGHAT and FQNNGV. CDR3 loop: CASSLIGQGGGAKNIQYF. The CDR3 DNA is TGTGCCAGCAGCTTAATTGGACAGGGAGGAGGGGCCAAAAACATTCAGTACTTC. Full variable domain (rest looked up from reference TRBV11-2 and TRBJ2-4): EAGVAQSPRYKIIEKRQSVAFWCNPISGHATLYWYQQILGQGPKLLIQFQNNGVVDDSQLPKDRFSAERLKGVDSTLKIQPAKLEDSAVYLCASSLIGQGGGAKNIQYFGAGTRLSVL.

The rearrangement uses TRBV28 and TRBJ2-3; TRBD1 matches at 7 bases. After removal of 7 bases from V and 2 bases from J, the junction contained 6 bases not matched to a gene. CDR3 length: 14 residues. Germline assignment: CDR1 MDHEN and CDR2 SYDVKM. CDR3 loop: CASIPGQPTDTQYF. CDR3 nucleotides: TGTGCCAGCATCCCGGGACAGCCCACAGATACGCAGTATTTT.

The chain employs TRBV25-1 and TRBJ1-1; a possible D gene is TRBD1 (5 bases). This CDR3 spans 15 amino acids. Per the germline V gene, CDR1 is MGHDK and CDR2 is SYGVNS. V lost 8 bases and J 5 bases, leaving 21 bases between the germline ends. CDR3 sequence (DNA): TGTGCCAGCCGTCCGGGACCGGGGGTGGGGACTGAAGCTTTCTTT. Translating it yields CASRPGPGVGTEAFF.

The chain recombines TRBV19 with TRBJ1-5; D is perhaps TRBD1 (5 bases). V lost 0 bases and J lost 4, with 10 bases in between. Germline CDR1 LNHDA, CDR2 SQIVND (reference sequence). The CDR3 runs to 15 residues. The CDR3 DNA reads as TGTGCCAGTAGTATAGATGTCGGGGGAAATCAGCCCCAGCATTTT. It encodes CASSIDVGGNQPQHF.

This sequence joins TRBV9 and TRBJ2-3; a possible D gene is TRBD2 (6 bases). The CDR3 is 14 amino acids. The V and J ends lost 0 bases and 9 bases respectively, with 14 bases between them. Germline V CDR1 and CDR2: SGDLS, YYNGEE. The CDR3 bases are TGTGCCAGCAGCGTAGCTTTTACGGGAGACACGCAGTATTTT. Protein sequence: CASSVAFTGDTQYF.

The chain uses TRBV28 and TRBJ1-2; no firm D call. Germline CDR1 is MDHEN and CDR2 is SYDVKM. The CDR3 totals 14 residues. Trimming stripped 7 bases from V and 4 bases from J, with 16 bases between. CDR3 region: CASTEGTDFYGYTF. CDR3 in DNA: TGTGCCAGCACGGAGGGTACCGATTTCTATGGCTACACCTTC.

This chain links TRBV7-9 with TRBJ2-1, with TRBD2 identical over 11 bases. V was clipped by 5 bases and J by 2 bases; unmatched bases: 11. The CDR3 runs 18 residues. Germline CDR1 and CDR2: SEHNR and FQNEAQ (reference sequence). CDR3 coding DNA: TGTGCCAGCAGCGCTGGGTCACTAGCGGGAGTCGCCTACAATGAGCAGTTCTTC. Its translation: CASSAGSLAGVAYNEQFF. The variable domain in full, completed from reference TRBV7-9 and TRBJ2-1, reads DTGVSQNPRHKITKRGQNVTFRCDPISEHNRLYWYRQTLGQGPEFLTYFQNEAQLEKSRLLSDRFSAERPKGSFSTLEIQRTEQGDSAMYLCASSAGSLAGVAYNEQFFGPGTRLTVL.

The rearrangement links TRBV28 to TRBJ2-7; TRBD2 agrees at 8 bases. CDR1 MDHEN and CDR2 SYDVKM come from the germline V gene. This CDR3 is 14 amino acids long. Unmatched junction bases numbered 6, after V lost 7 bases and J lost 1 base. CDR3 region: CASNPSGPSYEQYF. The CDR3 DNA follows: TGTGCCAGCAACCCTAGCGGGCCATCCTACGAGCAGTACTTC.

Comments on this clone: Different DNA sequences within this sample yield the same CDR3. The chain couples TRBV5-1 to TRBJ2-2; 7 bases line up with TRBD1. With 4 bases clipped from V and 4 bases from J, the junction kept 7 bases outside the gene matches. This CDR3 has 15 residues. Germline CDR1 and CDR2: SGHRS and YFSETQ. The chain's CDR3 is CASSPGQASTGELFF. The CDR3 DNA reads TGCGCCAGCAGCCCCGGACAGGCAAGCACCGGGGAGCTGTTTTTT.

This chain uses TRBV10-1 with TRBJ2-3; D perhaps matches TRBD1 (5 bases). The V end lost 3 bases, the J end lost 4 bases, and 8 bases lay between the germline ends. The V gene's germline CDR1 is WNHNN and CDR2 SYGVQD (reference sequence). This CDR3 has 13 residues. This CDR3 reads CASSDPRADTQYF. The CDR3 DNA sequence: TGCGCCAGCAGTGACCCCAGGGCAGATACGCAGTATTTT.

V usage is TRBV5-4 and J usage is TRBJ2-1; no clear D gene. This CDR3 is 14 amino acids long. The germline gives CDR1 SGHNT, CDR2 YYREEE (reference sequence). Deletions cut 4 bases from V and 6 bases from J, with 14 bases between. The CDR3: CASSPYYLLNEQFF. The CDR3 nucleotides read TGTGCCAGCAGCCCGTACTACCTTCTCAATGAGCAGTTCTTC. Drawing the rest from reference TRBV5-4 and TRBJ2-1, the complete variable domain is ETGVTQSPTHLIKTRGQQVTLRCSSQSGHNTVSWYQQALGQGPQFIFQYYREEENGRGNFPPRFSGLQFPNYSSELNVNALELDDSALYLCASSPYYLLNEQFFGPGTRLTVL.

V is TRBV5-1 and J is TRBJ2-7; the match to TRBD1 covers 8 bases. Unmatched junction bases numbered 9, after V lost 4 bases and J lost 3 bases. The CDR3 spans 15 residues. CDR1 is SGHRS, CDR2 YFSETQ, per germline. The chain's CDR3 is CASSRIDRGNYEQYF. Written as DNA, the CDR3 is TGCGCCAGCAGCCGAATTGACAGGGGTAACTACGAGCAGTACTTC.

V and J are TRBV18 and TRBJ1-3; 8 bases are shared with TRBD1. Germline V CDR1 and CDR2: KGHSH, LQKENI. The CDR3 length is 17 residues. V was clipped by 2 bases and J by 0 bases; unmatched bases: 6. The CDR3, as DNA: TGTGCCAGCTCACCAGAGGGACAGGAGGCCTCTGGAAACACCATATATTTT. It specifies CASSPEGQEASGNTIYF.

The chain has TRBV24-1 and TRBJ1-2, with 8 nucleotides matching TRBD1. Germline trimming cut 3 bases from V and 4 bases from J; bases unmatched to any gene: 6. The CDR3 extends over 15 amino acids. Germline loops: CDR1 KGHDR, CDR2 SFDVKD. CDR3 sequence: CATSDPVDRGYGYTF. CDR3 DNA sequence: TGTGCCACCAGTGATCCCGTCGACAGGGGCTATGGCTACACCTTC.

The chain employs TRBV10-3 and TRBJ2-1; 13 nucleotides agree with TRBD2. Germline CDR1 ENHRY, CDR2 SYGVKD. The CDR3 covers 16 residues. CDR3 region: CVTAQTSGRPTVEQFF. Written as DNA, the CDR3 is TGTGTCACGGCGCAGACTAGCGGGAGGCCAACTGTAGAGCAGTTCTTC.